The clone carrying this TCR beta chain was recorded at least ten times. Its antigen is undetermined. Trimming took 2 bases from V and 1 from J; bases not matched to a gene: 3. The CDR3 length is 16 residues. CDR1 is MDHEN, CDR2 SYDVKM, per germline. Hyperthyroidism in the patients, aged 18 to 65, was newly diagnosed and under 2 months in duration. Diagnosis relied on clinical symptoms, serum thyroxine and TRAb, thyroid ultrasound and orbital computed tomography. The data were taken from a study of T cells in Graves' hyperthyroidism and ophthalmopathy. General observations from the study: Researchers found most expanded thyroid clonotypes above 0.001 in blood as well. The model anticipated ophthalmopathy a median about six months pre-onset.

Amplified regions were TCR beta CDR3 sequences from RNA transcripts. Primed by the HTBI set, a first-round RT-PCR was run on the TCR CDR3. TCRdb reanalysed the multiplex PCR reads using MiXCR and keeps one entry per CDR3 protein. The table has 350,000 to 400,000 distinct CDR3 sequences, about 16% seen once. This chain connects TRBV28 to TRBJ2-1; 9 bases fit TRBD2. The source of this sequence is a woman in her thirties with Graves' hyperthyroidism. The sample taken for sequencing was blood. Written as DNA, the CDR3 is TGTGCCAGCAGTTTACCCGGACTAGCGTCCTACAATGAGCAGTTCTTC. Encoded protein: CASSLPGLASYNEQFF.